This entry describes one T cell receptor (beta chain). This CDR3 is 15 amino acids long. With V trimmed by 4 bases and J by 1 base, 8 bases remained unmatched. Germline V CDR1 and CDR2: SGHNT, YYREEE (reference sequence). These data come from a study of blood T cell repertoires in COVID-19. Study in general: From the United States, Italy and Spain came samples of acute and convalescent COVID-19. PBMCs, B-cell-depleted T cells, or T cells provided the cDNA or gDNA that made up the material.

How the authors handled the data: Amplified reference gene primers provided the basis for estimating nucleated cell counts. Measured with immunoSEQ multiplex PCR; TCRdb has only the in-frame clones, and not every one. Clone size and V and J calls were adopted from that table, with D and trimming inferred from the DNA. The sample has about 98,000 clones, approximately 86% seen once; the top ten hold 10%. V is TRBV5-4 and J is TRBJ2-7; 7 nucleotides match TRBD1. This TCR derives from a man aged 50 to 60 with acute or convalescent COVID-19. Sequencing was performed on peripheral blood. The CDR3 is CASSGWDSMSYEQYF. CDR3 DNA sequence: TGTGCCAGCAGCGGGTGGGACAGTATGTCCTACGAGCAGTACTTC.